This TCR beta chain emerged from a study of molecular identifiers for immune sequencing clone quantification. TCRdb ran MiXCR on the PCR reads and lists one entry per CDR3 protein. The sample records around 320,000 distinct CDR3 sequences, about a quarter being singletons. The CDR3 totals 18 residues. Germline CDR1 and CDR2: MGHRA and YSYEKL. J was trimmed by 6 bases and V by 3 bases; bases with no gene match: 16. This sequence was found in a human donor in good health. Some libraries in this study had Jurkat cell RNA spiked in. The chain uses TRBV4-1 and TRBJ2-3; 9 bases align to TRBD2. The sample comprised naive CD8+ T cells from blood, with Jurkat cell RNA spiked in. Subset here: FACS-sorted CD8+CD4-CCR7+CD45RA+ naive T cells. DNA of the CDR3: TGCGCCAGCAGCCAGAACCCCCCCCCTAGCGGGGAGGGGGATACGCAGTATTTT. Translated: CASSQNPPPSGEGDTQYF.